This T cell receptor beta chain is from a study of T cells in Graves' hyperthyroidism and ophthalmopathy. Amplification targeted TCR beta CDR3 regions from RNA transcripts. The HTBI set primed first-round TCR CDR3 RT-PCR. From the multiplex PCR reads, TCRdb called clonotypes with MiXCR, one entry per CDR3 protein. The sample carries about 400,000 distinct CDR3 sequences, about 15% recorded once. Comment on this clonotype: At one of its ends the junction is not consistent with the germline gene, which may arise from a read error.

The CDR3 consists of 15 residues. Germline CDR1 SGHRS, CDR2 YFSETQ. Sequencing was carried out using blood. The V gene is TRBV5-1, the J gene TRBJ2-2; D may correspond to TRBD1 or TRBD2 (6 bases each). The sequence was obtained from a woman aged 18 to 35 with Graves' hyperthyroidism. CDR3 residues: CASSSSRGNTGGLFF. DNA of the CDR3: TGCGCCAGCAGCTCAAGTAGGGGGAACACCGGGGGGCTGTTTTTT.